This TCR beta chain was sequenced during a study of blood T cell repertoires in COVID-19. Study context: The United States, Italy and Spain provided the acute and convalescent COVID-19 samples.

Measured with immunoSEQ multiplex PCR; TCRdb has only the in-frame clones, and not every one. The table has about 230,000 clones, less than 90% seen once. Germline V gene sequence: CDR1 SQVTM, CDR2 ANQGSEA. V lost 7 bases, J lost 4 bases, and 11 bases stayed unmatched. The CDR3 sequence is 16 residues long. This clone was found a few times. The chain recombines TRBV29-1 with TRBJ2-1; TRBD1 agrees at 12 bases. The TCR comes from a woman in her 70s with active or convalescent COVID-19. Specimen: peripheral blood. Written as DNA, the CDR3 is TGCAGCGCCCGTGTGGGGGACAGGGGGCTTTACAATGAGCAGTTCTTC. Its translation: CSARVGDRGLYNEQFF.